Detailed here is one T cell receptor beta chain. Its specificity is not known. The same CDR3 arises from other DNA sequences in this sample as well. This CDR3 spans 11 amino acids. The germline CDR1 and CDR2 sequences are SNHLY and FYNNEI. V was trimmed by 6 bases and J by 4 bases, leaving 4 bases between them. The entry originates in a study of cytomegalovirus exposure and HLA in healthy donors. Both 60 Vbeta primers and 13 Jbeta primers went into the PCR. Only in-frame clones appear in the TCRdb table, and some are missing; sequencing was by immunoSEQ multiplex PCR. Among 100,000 to 150,000 clones listed, more than 15% were seen once. Study observations and caveats: The analysis excluded some indistinguishable V segments, including TRBV6-2 and TRBV6-3. Later analysis suggested most CMV-associated TCR beta chains were HLA-restricted.

Sequencing used PBMCs. This clonotype was obtained from a female donor in good health and CMV-seropositive. This chain joins TRBV2 and TRBJ1-5; D call uncertain. The CDR3 DNA is TGTGCCAGCAGCCTAAATCAGCCCCAGCATTTT. Protein: CASSLNQPQHF.